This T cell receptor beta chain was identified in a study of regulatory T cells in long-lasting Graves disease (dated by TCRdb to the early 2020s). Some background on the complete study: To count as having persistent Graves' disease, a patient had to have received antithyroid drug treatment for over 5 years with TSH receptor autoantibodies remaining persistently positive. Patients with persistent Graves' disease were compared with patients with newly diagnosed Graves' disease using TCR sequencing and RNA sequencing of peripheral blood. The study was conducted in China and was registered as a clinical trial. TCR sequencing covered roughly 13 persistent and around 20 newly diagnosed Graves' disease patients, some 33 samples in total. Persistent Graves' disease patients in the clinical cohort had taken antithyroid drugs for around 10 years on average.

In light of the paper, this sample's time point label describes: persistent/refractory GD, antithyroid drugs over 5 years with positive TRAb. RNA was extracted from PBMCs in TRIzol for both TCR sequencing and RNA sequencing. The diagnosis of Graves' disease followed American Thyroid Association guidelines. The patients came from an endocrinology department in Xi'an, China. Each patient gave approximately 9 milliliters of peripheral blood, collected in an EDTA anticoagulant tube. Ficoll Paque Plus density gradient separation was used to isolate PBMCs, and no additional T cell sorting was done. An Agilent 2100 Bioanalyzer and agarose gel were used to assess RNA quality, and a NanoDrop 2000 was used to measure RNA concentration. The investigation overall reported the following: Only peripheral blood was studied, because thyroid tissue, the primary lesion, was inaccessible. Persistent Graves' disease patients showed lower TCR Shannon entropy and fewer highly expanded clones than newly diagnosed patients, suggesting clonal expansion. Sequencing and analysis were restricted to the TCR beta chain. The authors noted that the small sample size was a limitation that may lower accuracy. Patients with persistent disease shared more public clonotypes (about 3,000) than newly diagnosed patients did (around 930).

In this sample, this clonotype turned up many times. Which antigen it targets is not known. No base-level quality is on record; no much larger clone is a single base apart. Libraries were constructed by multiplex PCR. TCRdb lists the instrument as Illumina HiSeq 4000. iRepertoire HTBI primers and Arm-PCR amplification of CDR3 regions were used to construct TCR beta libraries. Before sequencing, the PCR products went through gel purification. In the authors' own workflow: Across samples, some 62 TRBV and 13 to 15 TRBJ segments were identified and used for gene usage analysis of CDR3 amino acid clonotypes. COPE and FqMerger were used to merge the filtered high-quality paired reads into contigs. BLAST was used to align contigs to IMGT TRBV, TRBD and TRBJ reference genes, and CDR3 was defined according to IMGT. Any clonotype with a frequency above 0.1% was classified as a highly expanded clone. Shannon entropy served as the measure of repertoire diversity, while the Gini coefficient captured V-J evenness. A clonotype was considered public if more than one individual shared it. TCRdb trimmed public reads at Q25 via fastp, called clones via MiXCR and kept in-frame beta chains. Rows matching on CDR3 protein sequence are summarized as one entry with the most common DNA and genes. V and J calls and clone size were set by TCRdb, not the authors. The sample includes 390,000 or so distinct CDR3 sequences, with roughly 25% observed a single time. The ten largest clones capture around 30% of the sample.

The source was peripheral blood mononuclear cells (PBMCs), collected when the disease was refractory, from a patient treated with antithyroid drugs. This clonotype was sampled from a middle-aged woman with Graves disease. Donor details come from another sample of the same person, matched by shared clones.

The CDR3: CASTTLGAMSYEQYF. The nucleotides read TGTGCCAGCACCACCTTGGGGGCGATGAGCTACGAGCAGTACTTC. The chain was built from TRBV28 and TRBJ2-7; TRBD1 is a possible D gene, resting on 6 matching bases. The CDR3 measures 15 amino acids from cysteine to phenylalanine. The kept DNA is CDR3 alone, 45 bases in frame from the first base. The germline V gene provides CDR1 MDHEN and CDR2 SYDVKM. V is pared back by 7 bases and J by 3 bases, with 19 bases lying between the germline termini.